This TCR beta chain was documented in a study of vaccination and CD4 T cells after COVID-19. Study in general: Post-vaccination specimens were collected at a median of around 72 days following dose two (range 14 to 241). Cells were stimulated with overlapping spike peptide pools from SARS-CoV-2, HCoV-NL63, HCoV-OC43 and HCoV-229E.

Trimming stripped 5 bases from V and 3 bases from J, with 12 bases between. The germline V gene has CDR1 LNHDA and CDR2 SQIVND (reference sequence). The CDR3 extends over 14 amino acids. Cultured CD4+ T cell DNA was sequenced using the Oncomine TCR Beta short-read assay. TCRdb used MiXCR to reprocess the PCR reads, holding one entry per CDR3 protein. The sample shows more than 13,000 distinct CDR3 sequences, approximately 28% of them seen only once. About this clonotype itself: What it binds is not known.

Indicated treatment: approximately nine-day PBMC culture with coronavirus spike peptide pools or control peptides (ViraFEST assay). The clonotype was recovered from a human donor with COVID-19. Sequencing input: cultured CD4+ T cells from blood. J is TRBJ2-3 and V is TRBV19; perhaps TRBD1 as D (5 bases). CDR3 DNA sequence: TGTGCCAGTAGTGTGAAAGGGGATACAGATACGCAGTATTTT. Protein: CASSVKGDTDTQYF.